One sample yielded the 21 T cell receptor beta chains listed below, sequenced in a study of T cell changes during pregnancy in multiple sclerosis. The table came from immunoSEQ multiplex PCR; TCRdb's copy has only in-frame clones and leaves some out. The table includes tens of thousands of clones, 75% to 95% detected once. The sample was CD8+ T cells from peripheral blood mononuclear cells, taken in the second trimester of pregnancy. The receptor source for this set is a female donor with multiple sclerosis, enrolled in a pregnancy study.

This sequence joins TRBV7-6 and TRBJ1-3; D may be TRBD1 (5 bases). CDR1 is SGHVS and CDR2 is FNYEAQ in the germline V gene. V lost 6 bases and J lost 8, with 20 bases in between. The CDR3 has 15 residues. The CDR3 nucleotides read TGTGCCAGCAGTCAACAGGCCCGAGGGAGGGACACCATATATTTT. Encoded protein: CASSQQARGRDTIYF.

This chain joins TRBV19 and TRBJ2-7; 12 positions agree with TRBD2. J lost 5 bases, V lost 4 bases, and 3 bases had no gene match. This CDR3 has 14 residues. CDR1 is LNHDA and CDR2 is SQIVND in the germline V gene (reference sequence). CDR3 nucleotides: TGTGCCAGTAGTACCAGACTAGCGGGAGACGAGCAGTACTTC. Residues: CASSTRLAGDEQYF. Full variable domain (rest looked up from reference TRBV19 and TRBJ2-7): DGGITQSPKYLFRKEGQNVTLSCEQNLNHDAMYWYRQDPGQGLRLIYYSQIVNDFQKGDIAEGYSVSREKKESFPLTVTSAQKNPTAFYLCASSTRLAGDEQYFGPGTRLTVT.

The chain recombines TRBV11-2 with TRBJ2-7; TRBD2 matches at 7 bases. Germline CDR1 reads SGHAT; CDR2 reads FQNNGV. The CDR3 has 14 amino acids. V lost 1 base and J lost 0; bases outside the gene matches: 0. CDR3 in DNA: TGTGCCAGCAGCTTAGCTAGCGGCTCCTACGAGCAGTACTTC. Amino acid sequence: CASSLASGSYEQYF.

V gene TRBV6-5 combines with J gene TRBJ1-1; TRBD1 might be the D (6 bases). This CDR3 has 15 amino acids. Germline V CDR1 and CDR2: MNHEY, SVGAGI. The V end was cut by 0 bases, the J end by 2 bases, with 10 bases between. This CDR3 is CASSYSLGANTEAFF. The CDR3 DNA is TGTGCCAGCAGTTACTCGCTGGGGGCTAACACTGAAGCTTTCTTT.

The rearrangement links TRBV7-9 to TRBJ2-1; D may be TRBD2 (5 bases). This CDR3 region has 16 residues. Germline V gene sequence: CDR1 SEHNR, CDR2 FQNEAQ (reference sequence). Trimming left V 2 bases short and J 6 bases short, with 17 bases between. The CDR3 loop is CASSLPDSRTRNEQFF. CDR3 DNA: TGTGCCAGCAGCTTACCGGACTCGCGAACCCGCAATGAGCAGTTCTTC. The full variable domain, rest sourced from reference TRBV7-9 and TRBJ2-1, is DTGVSQNPRHKITKRGQNVTFRCDPISEHNRLYWYRQTLGQGPEFLTYFQNEAQLEKSRLLSDRFSAERPKGSFSTLEIQRTEQGDSAMYLCASSLPDSRTRNEQFFGPGTRLTVL.

As concerns this clone: A much larger clone differs by one base, so this may be a read error. This chain uses TRBV30 with TRBJ1-1; D gene uncertain. CDR3 length: 11 residues. With 0 bases removed from V and 6 bases from J, the gap between germline ends came to 5 bases. Per the germline V gene, CDR1 is GTSNPN and CDR2 is SVGIG (reference sequence). CDR3 protein: CAWSVLAEAFF. In DNA, the CDR3 is TGTGCCTGGAGTGTACTCGCTGAAGCTTTCTTT. The complete variable domain, with remaining parts taken from reference TRBV30 and TRBJ1-1, reads SQTIHQWPATLVQPVGSPLSLECTVEGTSNPNLYWYRQAAGRGLQLLFYSVGIGQISSEVPQNLSASRPQDRQFILSSKKLLLSDSGFYLCAWSVLAEAFFGQGTRLTVV.

The CDR3 DNA reads as TGTGCCAGCAGGCCCGGCCTAGCACACTACGAGCAGTACTTC. Amino acids: CASRPGLAHYEQYF. The chain employs TRBV6-5 and TRBJ2-7; possible D gene TRBD2, 5 bases. This CDR3 has 14 amino acids. Germline CDR1 reads MNHEY; CDR2 reads SVGAGI. V was pared by 6 bases and J by 3 bases, with 15 bases between.

The chain joins TRBV15 to TRBJ2-2, with D maybe TRBD1 (5 bases). The V end was cut by 0 bases, the J end by 6 bases, with 20 bases between. Germline assignment: CDR1 LNHNV and CDR2 YYDKDF (reference sequence). There are 18 residues in the CDR3. For the CDR3, the DNA is TGTGCCACCAGCAGAGATCTGTACAGGCCGGCTCTTGCCGGGGAGCTGTTTTTT. Its protein is CATSRDLYRPALAGELFF.

V gene TRBV27 combines with J gene TRBJ2-1, with TRBD2 as a possible D gene (6 bases). V was trimmed by 3 bases and J by 0 bases, leaving 15 bases between them. The CDR3 covers 17 residues. The germline gives CDR1 MNHEY, CDR2 SMNVEV (reference sequence). The CDR3 sequence: CASSFLDYPSSYNEQFF. Written as DNA, the CDR3 is TGTGCCAGCAGTTTTTTGGACTACCCGAGCTCCTACAATGAGCAGTTCTTC.

The chain links TRBV5-6 to TRBJ2-3; 9 nucleotides agree with TRBD2. The trim removed 6 bases at V and 2 bases at J, leaving 10 bases unmatched. The length of the CDR3 is 16 residues. CDR1 is SGHDT and CDR2 is YYEEEE in the germline V gene. CDR3 sequence (DNA): TGTGCCAGCATTAGGTCTAGCGGGGAAAACACAGATACGCAGTATTTT. This translates into CASIRSSGENTDTQYF.

The count of this clone is one. The genes are TRBV19 and TRBJ1-4; tentatively, D is TRBD1 (6 bases). The CDR3 loop spans 16 amino acids. The germline gives CDR1 LNHDA, CDR2 SQIVND (reference sequence). Trimming pared 5 bases from V and 9 bases from J, leaving 22 bases between. CDR3 sequence: CASSLGLGHFKKKLFF. The CDR3, as DNA: TGTGCCAGTAGTCTTGGGCTGGGACATTTTAAGAAAAAACTGTTTTTT.

The rearrangement uses TRBV4-1 and TRBJ2-1; D may be TRBD2 (5 bases). The CDR3 loop spans 15 amino acids. Germline lookup yields CDR1 MGHRA and CDR2 YSYEKL. The germline V and J ends were trimmed by 1 base and 4 bases, with 11 bases remaining between them. The CDR3 nucleotides are TGCGCCAGCAGCCAAGCTCCGCCGGGGTACAATGAGCAGTTCTTC. Translated, it gives CASSQAPPGYNEQFF.

The rearrangement links TRBV9 to TRBJ2-7, with 11 bases fitting TRBD2. The CDR3 has 16 residues. Germline-derived CDR1 and CDR2 are SGDLS and YYNGEE. V lost 4 bases, J lost 2 bases, and 8 bases stayed unmatched. The CDR3 DNA follows: TGTGCCAGCAGCCCCCGGACTAGCGGGCCCACCTACGAGCAGTACTTC. This gives the protein CASSPRTSGPTYEQYF.

V and J are TRBV5-4 and TRBJ2-5, with 10 bases lining up with TRBD2. The DNA end favors TRBJ2-7, so the J call may be wrong. Germline V gene lookup returns CDR1 SGHNT and CDR2 YYREEE (reference sequence). This CDR3 is built from 15 residues. The CDR3: CASSDRGLATYEQYF. CDR3 bases: TGTGCCAGCAGTGATAGGGGACTAGCGACCTACGAGCAGTACTTC.

The rearrangement joins TRBV7-9 to TRBJ2-3; 15 nucleotides align to TRBD2. The CDR3 runs 18 residues. Unmatched junction bases numbered 6, after V lost 5 bases and J lost 0 bases. Looked up from germline, CDR1 is SEHNR and CDR2 is FQNEAQ (reference sequence). The CDR3 region is CASSNGLAGGPSTDTQYF. In DNA, the CDR3 is TGTGCCAGCAGCAATGGACTAGCGGGAGGGCCTAGCACAGATACGCAGTATTTT.

V and J are TRBV7-9 and TRBJ2-1; the match to TRBD2 covers 12 bases. V was clipped by 6 bases and J by 0 bases; unmatched bases: 3. The CDR3 consists of 16 residues. CDR1 SEHNR and CDR2 FQNEAQ come from the germline V gene (reference sequence). The CDR3 coding sequence is TGTGCCAGCAGAAGACTAGCGGGAGACTCCTACAATGAGCAGTTCTTC. The encoded protein is CASRRLAGDSYNEQFF.

V gene TRBV4-1 combines with J gene TRBJ2-1, with TRBD1 as a possible D gene (6 bases). The V and J ends lost 3 bases and 6 bases respectively, with 9 bases between them. Germline loops: CDR1 MGHRA, CDR2 YSYEKL. This CDR3 spans 13 amino acids. DNA of the CDR3: TGCGCCAGCAGCCAGGTAGGGGGCAATGAGCAGTTCTTC. Amino acids: CASSQVGGNEQFF.

The V and J genes are TRBV9 and TRBJ2-7, with 8 bases matching TRBD1. There are 15 residues in the CDR3. Germline lookup yields CDR1 SGDLS and CDR2 YYNGEE. J lost 4 bases, V lost 3 bases, and 9 bases had no gene match. The CDR3 reads CASSGDPGQGYEQYF. The CDR3 nucleotides read TGTGCCAGCAGCGGTGACCCCGGACAGGGATACGAGCAGTACTTC.

V is TRBV7-9 and J is TRBJ2-5; TRBD2 agrees at 10 bases. V shed 5 bases, J shed 0 bases, and the junction held 6 bases outside the gene matches. From germline, CDR1 is SEHNR and CDR2 FQNEAQ (reference sequence). The CDR3 has 16 residues. Here the CDR3 reads CASSPTSGMYQETQYF. CDR3 sequence (DNA): TGTGCCAGCAGCCCAACTAGCGGGATGTACCAAGAGACCCAGTACTTC.

The V and J genes are TRBV5-1 and TRBJ2-1, with a weak D call TRBD2 (5 bases). Germline-derived CDR1 and CDR2 are SGHRS and YFSETQ. Trimming removed 0 bases at V and 9 bases at J, with 16 bases between. This CDR3 has 15 amino acids. Here the CDR3 reads CASSLAGTSRGEQFF. The CDR3 nucleotides are TGCGCCAGCAGCTTGGCCGGCACTAGTCGGGGTGAGCAGTTCTTC. Full variable domain (rest looked up from reference TRBV5-1 and TRBJ2-1): KAGVTQTPRYLIKTRGQQVTLSCSPISGHRSVSWYQQTPGQGLQFLFEYFSETQRNKGNFPGRFSGRQFSNSRSEMNVSTLELGDSALYLCASSLAGTSRGEQFFGPGTRLTVL.

This clone was detected once. The rearrangement joins TRBV11-2 to TRBJ2-1, with 12 bases aligning to TRBD2. This CDR3 has 15 residues. Germline values: CDR1 SGHAT, CDR2 FQNNGV. V lost 6 bases to trimming and J lost 10 bases; unmatched junction nucleotides: 10. DNA for the CDR3: TGTGCCAGCAGTTCACTAGCGGGAGGAACAGAAGAGCAGTTCTTC. Translation: CASSSLAGGTEEQFF.